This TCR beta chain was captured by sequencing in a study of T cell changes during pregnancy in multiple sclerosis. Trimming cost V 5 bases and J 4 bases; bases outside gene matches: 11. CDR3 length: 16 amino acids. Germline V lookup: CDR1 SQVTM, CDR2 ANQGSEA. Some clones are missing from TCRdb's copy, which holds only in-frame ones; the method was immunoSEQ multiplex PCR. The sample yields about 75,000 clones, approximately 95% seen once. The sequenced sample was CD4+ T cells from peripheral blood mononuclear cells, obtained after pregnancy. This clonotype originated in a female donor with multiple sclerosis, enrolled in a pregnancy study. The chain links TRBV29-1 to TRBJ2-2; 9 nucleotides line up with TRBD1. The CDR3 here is CSVFSRQGGGTGELFF. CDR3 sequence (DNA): TGCAGCGTTTTTTCCCGACAGGGGGGGGGCACCGGGGAGCTGTTTTTT.